Following are 3 T cell receptor beta chains from one sample sequenced in a study of T cells in women clearing cervical HPV infection. Clones were read by immunoSEQ multiplex PCR, and TCRdb kept only the in-frame ones, dropping some. This table holds 15,000 or so clones. The specimen sequenced was blood buffy coat. The receptors were gathered from a woman between 18 and 70 years old with a cervical HPV16 infection that either progressed to CIN3+ or cleared (not recorded which).

Regarding this clone: Read sequence stops 3 residues before the CDR3 end, and the germline J gene provides the missing end. The chain uses TRBV28 and TRBJ2-5, with 9 bases fitting TRBD2. The J segment lost 0 bases and the V segment lost 3 bases, leaving 5 bases of the junction unmatched. In germline, CDR1 is MDHEN, CDR2 SYDVKM. The CDR3 contains 16 residues. CDR3 protein: CASSLRGGANQETQYF. Partial CDR3 DNA: TGTGCCAGCAGTTTGCGGGGGGGGGCGAACCAAGAGACC.

A note on this clone: The CDR3 end lies 3 residues beyond the end of the read and is filled in from the germline J gene. V gene TRBV2 combines with J gene TRBJ2-5; D perhaps matches TRBD1 (7 bases). The CDR3 totals 15 residues. Germline V gene lookup returns CDR1 SNHLY and CDR2 FYNNEI. V was pared by 3 bases and J by 5 bases, with 16 bases between. The part of the CDR3 DNA that was read is TGTGCCAGCAGTGATCCTCAGGGGGGCCCTGAGACC. Translating gives CASSDPQGGPET. The full CDR3 sequence reads CASSDPQGGPETQYF.

Concerning this clone itself: The sequenced fragment ends 3 residues before the CDR3 boundary, so the rest is inferred from the germline J gene. This rearrangement joins TRBV29-1 to TRBJ2-5; TRBD2 aligns across 11 bases. Germline V CDR1 and CDR2: SQVTM, ANQGSEA. The V gene end was trimmed by 3 bases and the J gene end by 1 base; junction bases not matched to a gene: 7. This CDR3 is built from 16 residues. CDR3 DNA (partial): TGCAGCGTTGATGTTGCTAGCGGGGGGTCCCAAGAGACC. It codes for CSVDVASGGSQET. The entire CDR3 sequence reads CSVDVASGGSQETQYF.